These 24 T cell receptor beta chains were all obtained from the same sample, sequenced in a study of cytomegalovirus exposure and HLA in healthy donors. With 60 Vbeta and 13 Jbeta primers, the PCR was carried out. Only in-frame clones appear in the TCRdb table, and some are missing; sequencing was by immunoSEQ multiplex PCR. The data contain around 150,000 clones, over 70% of them seen just once; the ten biggest clones take up about 1.4%. The source material was PBMCs. The receptors shown here come from a woman younger than 45 in good health and CMV-seronegative.

The gene calls are TRBV19 and TRBJ1-5, with 9 bases identical to TRBD1. The trim removed 0 bases at V and 7 bases at J, leaving 7 bases unmatched. Per germline, CDR1 LNHDA and CDR2 SQIVND (reference sequence). CDR3 length equals 16 residues. The CDR3 region is CASSIESGQGWQPQHF. In nucleotides, the CDR3 is TGTGCCAGTAGTATAGAGTCGGGACAGGGATGGCAGCCCCAGCATTTT.

This clone was seen more than once but under ten times. V and J are TRBV7-6 and TRBJ2-1, with D maybe TRBD2 (6 bases). Between the trimmed V and J ends, which lost 5 bases and 6 bases, there was a span of 20 bases. In germline, CDR1 is SGHVS, CDR2 FNYEAQ. The length of the CDR3 is 16 residues. The CDR3 loop reads CASSTGGGRGPNEQFF. The CDR3 DNA reads as TGTGCCAGCAGCACCGGGGGTGGGCGGGGCCCCAATGAGCAGTTCTTC.

The J gene is TRBJ2-2, the V gene TRBV7-8; 13 nucleotides line up with TRBD2. The V gene's germline CDR1 is SGHVS and CDR2 FQNEAQ. J was trimmed by 8 bases and V by 2 bases; bases with no gene match: 8. The CDR3 covers 17 residues. For the CDR3, the DNA is TGTGCCAGCAGCTTAAAACTAGCGGGGGGGCCTCATGGGGAGCTGTTTTTT. Translated, it gives CASSLKLAGGPHGELFF.

The J gene is TRBJ1-2, the V gene TRBV30; D might be TRBD1 (6 bases). Trimming removed 0 bases from V and 6 bases from J, with 14 bases in between. This CDR3 is built from 14 residues. Per the germline V gene, CDR1 is GTSNPN and CDR2 is SVGIG (reference sequence). In DNA, the CDR3 is TGTGCCTGGAGTGTAAGGGGGACAAAAAATGGCTACACCTTC. Protein sequence: CAWSVRGTKNGYTF.

This chain uses TRBV5-1 with TRBJ1-1; a possible D gene is TRBD1 (5 bases). The CDR3 is made up of 14 amino acids. Trimming shortened V by 2 bases and J by 1 base, and 9 bases separated the two germline ends. CDR1 and CDR2 from the germline V gene are SGHRS and YFSETQ. In nucleotides, the CDR3 is TGCGCCAGCAGCTTTGCAGGGCGGAACACTGAAGCTTTCTTT. It specifies CASSFAGRNTEAFF.

V is TRBV19 and J is TRBJ2-3; 11 nucleotides align to TRBD2. J lost 4 bases, V lost 10 bases, and 7 bases had no gene match. This CDR3 is built from 14 residues. The V gene's germline CDR1 is LNHDA and CDR2 SQIVND (reference sequence). CDR3 sequence: CATSPSGGPDTQYF. The DNA for the CDR3 is TGTGCCACCTCCCCTAGCGGGGGGCCAGATACGCAGTATTTT. Full variable domain (remainder filled in from reference TRBV19 and TRBJ2-3): DGGITQSPKYLFRKEGQNVTLSCEQNLNHDAMYWYRQDPGQGLRLIYYSQIVNDFQKGDIAEGYSVSREKKESFPLTVTSAQKNPTAFYLCATSPSGGPDTQYFGPGTRLTVL.

The chain uses TRBV10-3 and TRBJ2-1; TRBD2 matches 8 bases. Germline values: CDR1 ENHRY, CDR2 SYGVKD. The CDR3 runs 14 residues. Trimming removed 11 bases from V and 2 bases from J; junction bases left unmatched: 8. In nucleotides, the CDR3 is TGTGCCCCGGCCGGGGGGGGAACCTACAATGAGCAGTTCTTC. Translated: CAPAGGGTYNEQFF.

The chain has TRBV15 and TRBJ1-1; TRBD1 matches at 9 bases. Trimming removed 1 base from V and 3 bases from J; junction bases left unmatched: 6. In germline, CDR1 is LNHNV, CDR2 YYDKDF (reference sequence). This CDR3 spans 16 amino acids. This CDR3 reads CATSRGQGVRYTEAFF. The DNA for the CDR3 is TGTGCCACCAGCAGAGGACAGGGGGTGAGGTACACTGAAGCTTTCTTT.

This CDR3 is CASSEYGTAYF. CDR3 DNA sequence: TGTGCCAGCAGTGAGTACGGGACAGCGTACTTC. This sequence joins TRBV6-5 and TRBJ2-5; 7 bases are a match to TRBD1. Germline V gives CDR1 MNHEY, CDR2 SVGAGI. This CDR3 is 11 amino acids long. V dropped 5 bases and J dropped 13; count of bases not matched to a gene: 7.

As for this clone: A far larger clone is off by one base, so a read error is likely. The V and J genes are TRBV11-3 and TRBJ1-1; D is uncertain. The CDR3 extends over 13 amino acids. Per germline, CDR1 SGHNT and CDR2 YENEEA. Trimming stripped 2 bases from V and 3 bases from J, with 7 bases between. DNA of the CDR3: TGTGCCAGCAGCTTATTCGGGTACACTGAAGCTTTCTTT. Translated: CASSLFGYTEAFF.

The CDR3: CASSLFLGASGYTF. The CDR3 DNA is TGTGCCAGCAGCTTATTTCTGGGGGCCAGTGGCTACACCTTC. V and J are TRBV11-3 and TRBJ1-2, with D maybe TRBD1 (6 bases). V was trimmed by 2 bases and J by 7 bases, leaving 14 bases between them. This CDR3 comprises 14 residues. The germline gives CDR1 SGHNT, CDR2 YENEEA.

The rearrangement links TRBV4-2 to TRBJ1-1, with 7 nucleotides matching TRBD1. The CDR3 loop spans 13 amino acids. Trimming removed 1 base from V and 7 bases from J; junction bases left unmatched: 3. In germline, CDR1 is LGHNA, CDR2 YNFKEQ. The CDR3 nucleotides are TGTGCCAGCAGCCAAGGAACAGGGGTTGAAGCTTTCTTT. This sequence encodes CASSQGTGVEAFF.

The chain recombines TRBV11-2 with TRBJ2-6, with 10 bases that match TRBD2. Germline CDR1 reads SGHAT; CDR2 reads FQNNGV. V shed 1 base, J shed 0 bases, and the junction held 6 bases outside the gene matches. CDR3 length: 19 residues. In DNA, the CDR3 is TGTGCCAGCAGCTTAGTAATTGGACTAGCGGTCTCTGGGGCCAACGTCCTGACTTTC. Protein sequence: CASSLVIGLAVSGANVLTF.

The rearrangement joins TRBV2 to TRBJ1-5, with D possibly TRBD1 on 6 matching bases. The germline gives CDR1 SNHLY, CDR2 FYNNEI. Trimming shortened V by 6 bases and J by 3 bases, and 12 bases separated the two germline ends. This CDR3 has 14 residues. CDR3 sequence reads: CASRGGPPNQPQHF. The CDR3 nucleotides are TGTGCCAGCAGAGGGGGACCCCCCAATCAGCCCCAGCATTTT.

The chain recombines TRBV11-1 with TRBJ2-7; 10 nucleotides align to TRBD1. The ends lost 5 bases at V and 6 bases at J; junction bases unmatched: 10. This CDR3 is built from 15 residues. Germline V CDR1 and CDR2: SGHAT, FQDESV (reference sequence). CDR3 residues: CASSPRTGGISEQYF. The CDR3 bases are TGTGCCAGCAGCCCACGGACAGGGGGGATCAGCGAGCAGTACTTC.

V and J are TRBV5-1 and TRBJ1-1; 7 bases map to TRBD1. The J segment lost 0 bases and the V segment lost 1 base, leaving 6 bases of the junction unmatched. Germline-derived CDR1 and CDR2 are SGHRS and YFSETQ. The CDR3 sequence is 16 residues long. CDR3 amino acids: CASSLMPGGMNTEAFF. The CDR3 region has the DNA TGCGCCAGCAGCTTGATGCCAGGGGGAATGAACACTGAAGCTTTCTTT.

The chain employs TRBV6-5 and TRBJ1-1; 9 bases are shared with TRBD1. The CDR3 is 13 amino acids. Unmatched junction bases numbered 4, after V lost 4 bases and J lost 7 bases. Germline V lookup: CDR1 MNHEY, CDR2 SVGAGI. CDR3 residues: CASSSGTGIEAFF. The CDR3 DNA reads TGTGCCAGCAGTTCCGGGACAGGGATTGAAGCTTTCTTT.

The table lists this clone with a few counts. This rearrangement joins TRBV7-9 to TRBJ1-4; D uncertain. With 1 base removed from V and 6 bases from J, the gap between germline ends came to 9 bases. Germline loops: CDR1 SEHNR, CDR2 FQNEAQ (reference sequence). CDR3 length equals 14 residues. The CDR3 DNA reads as TGTGCCAGCAGCTTAGACGGCGGTGATGAAAAACTGTTTTTT. Protein product: CASSLDGGDEKLFF.

This clone showed up just a few times. This chain uses TRBV19 with TRBJ1-5; the D is unclear. CDR1 is LNHDA and CDR2 is SQIVND in the germline V gene (reference sequence). This CDR3 spans 14 amino acids. V was shortened by 1 base and J by 4 bases, with 8 bases between the two germline ends. CDR3 in DNA: TGTGCCAGTAGTATAGTCGCCCTAAATCAGCCCCAGCATTTT. It yields the protein CASSIVALNQPQHF.

The chain links TRBV5-4 to TRBJ2-1, with 11 bases identical to TRBD2. Per the germline V gene, CDR1 is SGHNT and CDR2 is YYREEE (reference sequence). V shed 4 bases, J shed 2 bases, and the junction held 2 bases outside the gene matches. The CDR3 is 15 amino acids. This CDR3 is CASSPTSGTYNEQFF. The CDR3 region has the DNA TGTGCCAGCAGCCCGACTAGCGGGACCTACAATGAGCAGTTCTTC.

The chain combines TRBV19 with TRBJ2-3; 7 bases fit TRBD2. CDR3 length: 16 amino acids. CDR1 and CDR2 (germline): LNHDA, SQIVND (reference sequence). With 8 bases clipped from V and 2 bases from J, the junction kept 13 bases outside the gene matches. The CDR3 nucleotides read TGTGCCAGTTCCGAAATGGGAGGGGAGGTCACAGATACGCAGTATTTT. Amino acid sequence: CASSEMGGEVTDTQYF.

The chain uses TRBV5-1 and TRBJ1-1; 7 nucleotides agree with TRBD1. J was trimmed by 3 bases and V by 0 bases; bases with no gene match: 5. CDR1 SGHRS and CDR2 YFSETQ come from the germline V gene. The CDR3 is made up of 15 amino acids. The CDR3 protein is CASSLARQGDTEAFF. CDR3 in DNA: TGCGCCAGCAGCTTGGCACGACAGGGAGACACTGAAGCTTTCTTT.

The chain carries TRBV4-1 and TRBJ2-5; 8 bases line up with TRBD2. Unmatched junction bases numbered 4, after V lost 4 bases and J lost 6 bases. Per the germline V gene, CDR1 is MGHRA and CDR2 is YSYEKL. The CDR3 sequence is 13 residues long. The CDR3 DNA reads TGCGCCAGCAGCCTAGGACTAGCTCAGACCCAGTACTTC. This translates into CASSLGLAQTQYF.

This clone was recorded only once. This chain joins TRBV9 and TRBJ1-1; tentatively, D is TRBD1 (5 bases). V gave up 2 bases and J gave up 8 bases, with 13 bases separating them. This CDR3 has 13 amino acids. Germline CDR1 reads SGDLS; CDR2 reads YYNGEE. The chain's CDR3 is CASSVGGGFEAFF. In DNA form, the CDR3 reads TGTGCCAGCAGCGTGGGGGGGGGTTTCGAAGCTTTCTTT. Full variable domain (remainder filled in from reference TRBV9 and TRBJ1-1): DSGVTQTPKHLITATGQRVTLRCSPRSGDLSVYWYQQSLDQGLQFLIQYYNGEERAKGNILERFSAQQFPDLHSELNLSSLELGDSALYFCASSVGGGFEAFFGQGTRLTVV.